Sequencing of this T cell receptor beta chain was carried out in a study of human T cells and chemical hapten exposure. Study-wide points: PT1 expanded TCR counts and patch test score were linked, and their correlation was positive. With alopecia, donors may have immune responses unlike healthy people's.

This sample's time point: patch test 2, 6 weeks after DPC sensitization. Sample treatment: therapeutic diphenylcyclopropenone sensitization with weekly scalp DPC. The starting material, unfractionated whole blood, was used for total RNA extraction. From the RACE reads, TCRdb called clonotypes with MiXCR, one entry per CDR3 protein. The sample holds tens of thousands of distinct CDR3 sequences; 9.5% to 13% are singletons and the top ten take 1.6%. As regards this clonotype: Its specificity is not known.

The sample in question was whole blood, obtained in connection with sensitization to the hapten diphenylcyclopropenone (DPC). The source of this sequence is a young man with alopecia areata. Some clones in this sample may be carry-over from other donors' samples.

The CDR3 sequence: CASSRGLAELPDTQYF. The CDR3 DNA is TGTGCCAGCAGCCGGGGACTAGCGGAGCTACCAGATACGCAGTATTTT. The rearrangement links TRBV6-2 or TRBV6-3 to TRBJ2-3, with 11 nucleotides matching TRBD2. CDR1 is MNHEY, CDR2 SVGEGT, per germline. The CDR3 runs to 16 residues. Unmatched junction bases numbered 9, after V lost 6 bases and J lost 4 bases.